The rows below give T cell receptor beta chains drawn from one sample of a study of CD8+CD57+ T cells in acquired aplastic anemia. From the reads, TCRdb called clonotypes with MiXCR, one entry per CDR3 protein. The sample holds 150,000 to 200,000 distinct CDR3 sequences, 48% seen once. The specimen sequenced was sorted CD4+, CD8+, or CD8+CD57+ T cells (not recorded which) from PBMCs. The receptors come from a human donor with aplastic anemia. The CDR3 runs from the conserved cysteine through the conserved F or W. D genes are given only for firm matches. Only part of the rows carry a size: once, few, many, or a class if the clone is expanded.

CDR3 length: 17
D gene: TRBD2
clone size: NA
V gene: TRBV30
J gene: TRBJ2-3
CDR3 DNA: TGTGCCTGGAGCCTCGGGCTAGCGGGGGGGCCAGCAGATACGCAGTATTTT
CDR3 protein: CAWSLGLAGGPADTQYF

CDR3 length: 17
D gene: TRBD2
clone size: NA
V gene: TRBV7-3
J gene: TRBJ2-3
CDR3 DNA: TGTGCCAGCAGCCGGACTAGCGGGGGGGCCGGGACAGATACGCAGTATTTT
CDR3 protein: CASSRTSGGAGTDTQYF

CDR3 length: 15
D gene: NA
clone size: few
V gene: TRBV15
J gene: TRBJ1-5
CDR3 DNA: TGTGCCACCAGCAGAGATGGGGATAGCAATCAGCCCCAGCATTTT
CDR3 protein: CATSRDGDSNQPQHF

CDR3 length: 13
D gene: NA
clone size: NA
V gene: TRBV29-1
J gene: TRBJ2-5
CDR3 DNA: TGCAGCGTTTCGACCAGTGGGGGGGAGACCCAGTACTTC
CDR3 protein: CSVSTSGGETQYF

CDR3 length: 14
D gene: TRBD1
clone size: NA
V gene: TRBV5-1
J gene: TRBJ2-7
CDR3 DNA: TGCGCCAGCAGCGACACAGGGGGATCCTACGAGCAGTACTTC
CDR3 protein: CASSDTGGSYEQYF

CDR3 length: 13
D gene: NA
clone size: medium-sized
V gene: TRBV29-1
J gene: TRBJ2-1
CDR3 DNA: TGCAGCGTTGGACAGTCCCAAGGCAATGAGCAGTTCTTC
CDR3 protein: CSVGQSQGNEQFF

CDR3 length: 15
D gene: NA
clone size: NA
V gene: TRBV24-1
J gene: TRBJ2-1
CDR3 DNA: TGTGCCACCAGTGATGTGGAAACCTCCTACAATGAGCAGTTCTTC
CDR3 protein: CATSDVETSYNEQFF

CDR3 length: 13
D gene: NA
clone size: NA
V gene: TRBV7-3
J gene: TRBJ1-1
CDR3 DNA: TGTGCCAGCAGCCGCGAGATGAACACTGAAGCTTTCTTT
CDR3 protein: CASSREMNTEAFF

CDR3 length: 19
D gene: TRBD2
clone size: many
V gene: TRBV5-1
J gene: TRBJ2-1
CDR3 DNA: TGCGCCAGCAGCTTGTTGGGACTAGCGGGGGGTCCAAATCACAATGAGCAGTTCTTC
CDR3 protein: CASSLLGLAGGPNHNEQFF

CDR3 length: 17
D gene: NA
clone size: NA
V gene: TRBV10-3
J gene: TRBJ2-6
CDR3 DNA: TGTGCCATCCAAGACAAAATCCCACGGGGGGGGGCCAACGTCCTGACTTTC
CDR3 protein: CAIQDKIPRGGANVLTF

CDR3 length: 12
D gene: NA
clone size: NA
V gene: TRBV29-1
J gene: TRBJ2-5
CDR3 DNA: TGCAGCTCACAGGTGTCTATGGGGACCCAGTACTTC
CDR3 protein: CSSQVSMGTQYF

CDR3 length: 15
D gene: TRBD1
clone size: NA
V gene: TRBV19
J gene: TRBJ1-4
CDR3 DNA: TGTGCCAGTAGGCCGGGACAGGACCTCAATGAAAAACTGTTTTTT
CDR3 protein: CASRPGQDLNEKLFF

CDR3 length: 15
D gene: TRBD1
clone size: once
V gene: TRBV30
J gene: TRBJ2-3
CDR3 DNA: TGTGCCTGGAGTAGGGGGACAGGGGGGGATAATACGCAGTATTTT
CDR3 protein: CAWSRGTGGDNTQYF

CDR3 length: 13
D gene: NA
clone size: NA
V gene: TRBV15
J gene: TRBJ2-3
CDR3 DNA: TGTGCCACCAGCAGAGATACCCCAGATACGCAGTATTTT
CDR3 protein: CATSRDTPDTQYF

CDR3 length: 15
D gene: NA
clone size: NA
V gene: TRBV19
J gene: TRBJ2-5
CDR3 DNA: TGTGCCAGCAGCTTTGGGGGGGCTAGTCTGGAGACCCAGTACTTC
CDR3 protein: CASSFGGASLETQYF

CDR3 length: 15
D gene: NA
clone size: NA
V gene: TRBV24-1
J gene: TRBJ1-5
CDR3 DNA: TGTGCCACCAGTGACCCTCGGACGCAGGTTCAGCCCCAGCATTTT
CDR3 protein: CATSDPRTQVQPQHF

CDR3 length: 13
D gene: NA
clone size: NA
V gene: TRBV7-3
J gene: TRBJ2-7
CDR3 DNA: TGTGCCAGCAGCCGGACGCAGGGTTACGAGCAGTACTTC
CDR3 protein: CASSRTQGYEQYF

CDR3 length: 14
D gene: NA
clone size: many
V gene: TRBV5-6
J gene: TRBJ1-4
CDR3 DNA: TGTGCCAGCAGCTGGAAGGACTCAAATGAAAAACTGTTTTTT
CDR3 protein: CASSWKDSNEKLFF

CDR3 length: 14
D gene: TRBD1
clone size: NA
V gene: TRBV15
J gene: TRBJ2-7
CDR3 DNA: TGTGCCACCAGCAGGGAGACAGGGCGCTACGAGCAGTACTTC
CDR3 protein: CATSRETGRYEQYF

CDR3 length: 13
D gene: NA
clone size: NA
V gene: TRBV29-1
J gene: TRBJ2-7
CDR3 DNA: TGCAGCGTGCAGGGACTCCACTTCGGCGAGCAGTACTTC
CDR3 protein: CSVQGLHFGEQYF

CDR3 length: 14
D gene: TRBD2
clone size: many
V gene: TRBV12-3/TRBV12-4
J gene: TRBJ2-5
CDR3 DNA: TGTGCCAGCAGTCTAGCGGGGGGGTCCGGGGCCCAGTACTTC
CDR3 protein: CASSLAGGSGAQYF

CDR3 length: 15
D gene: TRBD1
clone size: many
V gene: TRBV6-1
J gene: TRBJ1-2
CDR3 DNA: TGTGCCAGCAGCGCGGGACAGGGGAAGGTACATGGCTACACCTTC
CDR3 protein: CASSAGQGKVHGYTF

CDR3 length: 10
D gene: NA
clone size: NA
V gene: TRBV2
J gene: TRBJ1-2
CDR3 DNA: TGTGCCAGCAGTGAAGGAAGGCAGGTCTTC
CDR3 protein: CASSEGRQVF

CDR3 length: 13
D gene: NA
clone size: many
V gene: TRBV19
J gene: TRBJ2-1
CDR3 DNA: TGTGCCAGTAGTAGCCCAACGGGGGTTCCGCGGTTCTTC
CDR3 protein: CASSSPTGVPRFF

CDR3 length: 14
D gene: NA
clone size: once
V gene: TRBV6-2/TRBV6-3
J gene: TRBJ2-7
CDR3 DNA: TGTGCCAGCAGACCCTCGGGAGTATCCTACGAGCAGTACTTC
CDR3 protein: CASRPSGVSYEQYF

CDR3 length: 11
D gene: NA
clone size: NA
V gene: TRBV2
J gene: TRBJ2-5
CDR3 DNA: TGTGCCAGCAGGGCGGGGGAGACCCAGTACTTC
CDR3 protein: CASRAGETQYF

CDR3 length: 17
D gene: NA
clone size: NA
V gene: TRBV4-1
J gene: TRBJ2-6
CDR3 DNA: TGCGCCAGCAGCCAAATCCCAGGGTTCTCTGGGGCCAACGTCCTGACTTTC
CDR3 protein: CASSQIPGFSGANVLTF

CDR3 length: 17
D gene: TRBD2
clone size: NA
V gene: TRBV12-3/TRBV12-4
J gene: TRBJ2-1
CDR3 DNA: TGTGCCAGCAGTTACCGGTCTAGCGGGGGGCCGCGCAATGAGCAGTTCTTC
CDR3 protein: CASSYRSSGGPRNEQFF

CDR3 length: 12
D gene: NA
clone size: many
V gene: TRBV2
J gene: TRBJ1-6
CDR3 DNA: TGTGCCAGCAGTACCTATAATTCACCCCTCCACTTT
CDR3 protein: CASSTYNSPLHF